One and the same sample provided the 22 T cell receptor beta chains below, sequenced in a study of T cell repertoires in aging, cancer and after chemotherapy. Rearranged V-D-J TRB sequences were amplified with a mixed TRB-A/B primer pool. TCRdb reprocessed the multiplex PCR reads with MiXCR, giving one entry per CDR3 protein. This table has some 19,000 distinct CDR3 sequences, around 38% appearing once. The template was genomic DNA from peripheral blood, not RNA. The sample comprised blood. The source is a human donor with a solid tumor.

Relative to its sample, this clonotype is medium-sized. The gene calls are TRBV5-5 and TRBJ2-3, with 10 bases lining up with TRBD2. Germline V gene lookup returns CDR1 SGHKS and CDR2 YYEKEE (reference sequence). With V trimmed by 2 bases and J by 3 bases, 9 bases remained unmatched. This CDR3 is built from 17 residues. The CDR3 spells CASSLFVGTSATDTQYF. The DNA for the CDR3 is TGTGCCAGCAGCTTATTTGTCGGGACTAGCGCAACAGATACGCAGTATTTT.

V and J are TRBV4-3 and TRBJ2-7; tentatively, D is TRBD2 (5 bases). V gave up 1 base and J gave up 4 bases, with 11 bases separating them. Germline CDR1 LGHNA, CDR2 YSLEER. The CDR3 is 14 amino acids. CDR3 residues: CASSQAYSGYEQYF. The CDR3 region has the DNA TGCGCCAGCAGCCAAGCCTACTCGGGATACGAGCAGTACTTC.

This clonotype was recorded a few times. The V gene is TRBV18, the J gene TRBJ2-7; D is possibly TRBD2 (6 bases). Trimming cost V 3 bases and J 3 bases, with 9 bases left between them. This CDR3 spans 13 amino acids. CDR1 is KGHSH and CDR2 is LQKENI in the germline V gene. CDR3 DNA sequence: TGTGCCAGCTCACCCGCGGGGAGCTACGAGCAGTACTTC. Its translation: CASSPAGSYEQYF.

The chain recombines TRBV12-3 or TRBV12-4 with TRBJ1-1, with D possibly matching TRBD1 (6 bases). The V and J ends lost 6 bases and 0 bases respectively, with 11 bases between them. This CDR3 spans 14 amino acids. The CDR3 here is CASRRQALNTEAFF. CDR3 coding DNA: TGTGCCAGCAGGAGACAGGCCCTGAACACTGAAGCTTTCTTT.

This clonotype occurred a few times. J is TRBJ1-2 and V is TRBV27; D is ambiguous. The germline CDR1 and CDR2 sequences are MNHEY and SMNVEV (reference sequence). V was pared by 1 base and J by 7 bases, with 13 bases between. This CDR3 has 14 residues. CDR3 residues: CASSLWGPKAGYTF. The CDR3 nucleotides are TGTGCCAGCAGTTTATGGGGTCCTAAGGCTGGCTACACCTTC.

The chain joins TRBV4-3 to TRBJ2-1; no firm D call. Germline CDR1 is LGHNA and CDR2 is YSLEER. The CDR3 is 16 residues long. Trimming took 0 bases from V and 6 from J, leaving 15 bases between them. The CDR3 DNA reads TGCGCCAGCAGCCAAGAAAGTTTGGAAGGGTTCAATGAGCAGTTCTTC. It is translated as CASSQESLEGFNEQFF.

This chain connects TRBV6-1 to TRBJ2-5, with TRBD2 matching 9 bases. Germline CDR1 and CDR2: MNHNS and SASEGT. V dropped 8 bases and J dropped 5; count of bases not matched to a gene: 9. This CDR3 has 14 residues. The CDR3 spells CASGRGGRGETQYF. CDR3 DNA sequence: TGTGCCAGCGGACGGGGCGGGAGGGGTGAGACCCAGTACTTC.

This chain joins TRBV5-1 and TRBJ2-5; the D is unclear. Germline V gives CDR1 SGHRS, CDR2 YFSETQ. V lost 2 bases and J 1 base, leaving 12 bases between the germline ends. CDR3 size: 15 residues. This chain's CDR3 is CASSFVGIGQETQYF. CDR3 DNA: TGCGCCAGCAGCTTTGTGGGAATAGGCCAAGAGACCCAGTACTTC.

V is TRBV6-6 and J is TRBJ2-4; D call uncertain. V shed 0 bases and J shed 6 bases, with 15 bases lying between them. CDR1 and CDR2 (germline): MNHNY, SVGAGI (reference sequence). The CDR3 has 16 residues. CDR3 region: CASSYSLMDLGNIQYF. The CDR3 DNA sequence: TGTGCCAGCAGTTACTCGCTCATGGACCTCGGAAACATTCAGTACTTC.

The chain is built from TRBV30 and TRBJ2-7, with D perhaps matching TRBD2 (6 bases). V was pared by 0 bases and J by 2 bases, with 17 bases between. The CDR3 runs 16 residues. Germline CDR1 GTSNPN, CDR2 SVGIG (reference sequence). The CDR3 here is CAWSVLPGEGPYEQYF. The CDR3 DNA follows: TGTGCCTGGAGTGTACTCCCGGGGGAAGGACCCTACGAGCAGTACTTC.

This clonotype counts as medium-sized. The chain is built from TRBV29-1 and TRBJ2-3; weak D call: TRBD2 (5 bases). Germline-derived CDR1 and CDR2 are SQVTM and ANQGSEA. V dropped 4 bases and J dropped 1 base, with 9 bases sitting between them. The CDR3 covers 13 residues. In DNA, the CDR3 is TGCAGCGTTGCAGCGGTGGGCACAGATACGCAGTATTTT. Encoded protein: CSVAAVGTDTQYF.

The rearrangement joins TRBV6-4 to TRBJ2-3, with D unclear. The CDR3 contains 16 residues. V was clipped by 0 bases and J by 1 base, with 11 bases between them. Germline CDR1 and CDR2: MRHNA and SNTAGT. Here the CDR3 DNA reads TGTGCCAGCAGTGACTCTGTAAGTCTAGGCACAGATACGCAGTATTTT. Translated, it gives CASSDSVSLGTDTQYF.

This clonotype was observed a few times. The CDR3 sequence is CATSDSGFEAFF. CDR3 nucleotide sequence: TGTGCCACCAGTGATTCAGGATTCGAAGCTTTCTTT. The chain couples TRBV24-1 to TRBJ1-1; D remains ambiguous. Per the germline V gene, CDR1 is KGHDR and CDR2 is SFDVKD. V lost 2 bases and J lost 8, with 8 bases in between. The CDR3 has 12 amino acids.

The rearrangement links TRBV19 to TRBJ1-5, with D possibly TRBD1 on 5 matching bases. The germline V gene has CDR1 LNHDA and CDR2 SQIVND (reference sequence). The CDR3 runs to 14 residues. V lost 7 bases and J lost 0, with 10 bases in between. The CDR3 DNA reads TGTGCCAGTAACTCGGACATTAGCAATCAGCCCCAGCATTTT. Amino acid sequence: CASNSDISNQPQHF.

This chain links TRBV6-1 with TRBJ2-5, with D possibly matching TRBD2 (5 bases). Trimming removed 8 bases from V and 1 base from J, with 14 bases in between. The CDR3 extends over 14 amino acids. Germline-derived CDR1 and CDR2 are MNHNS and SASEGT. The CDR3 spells CASRWVGIQETQYF. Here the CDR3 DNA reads TGTGCCAGCCGGTGGGTCGGGATCCAAGAGACCCAGTACTTC.

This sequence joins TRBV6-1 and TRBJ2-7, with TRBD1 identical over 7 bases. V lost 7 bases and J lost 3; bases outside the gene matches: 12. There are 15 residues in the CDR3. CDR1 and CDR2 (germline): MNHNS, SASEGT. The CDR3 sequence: CASTPKGARYYEQYF. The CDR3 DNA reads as TGTGCCAGCACCCCCAAGGGGGCCAGATACTACGAGCAGTACTTC.

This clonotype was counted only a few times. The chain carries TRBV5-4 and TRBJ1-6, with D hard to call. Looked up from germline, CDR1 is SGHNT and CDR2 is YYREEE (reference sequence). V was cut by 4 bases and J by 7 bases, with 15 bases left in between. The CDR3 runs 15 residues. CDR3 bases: TGTGCCAGCAGCGCCAGTAAATCCGAGAATTCACCCCTCCACTTT. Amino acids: CASSASKSENSPLHF.

CDR3 sequence: CASIWPRGANTGELFF. The DNA of the CDR3 is TGTGCCAGCATTTGGCCGCGGGGTGCGAACACCGGGGAGCTGTTTTTT. V and J are TRBV6-5 and TRBJ2-2; possible D gene TRBD2, 6 bases. V shed 7 bases and J shed 0 bases, with 15 bases lying between them. The V gene's germline CDR1 is MNHEY and CDR2 SVGAGI. The CDR3 consists of 16 residues.

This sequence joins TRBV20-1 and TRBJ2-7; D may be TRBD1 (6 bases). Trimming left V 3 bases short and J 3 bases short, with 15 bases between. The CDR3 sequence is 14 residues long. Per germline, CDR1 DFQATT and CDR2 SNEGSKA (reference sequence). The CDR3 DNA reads TGCAGTGCTAGTGGGCAGGGGAGTGTCTACGAGCAGTACTTC. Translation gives CSASGQGSVYEQYF.

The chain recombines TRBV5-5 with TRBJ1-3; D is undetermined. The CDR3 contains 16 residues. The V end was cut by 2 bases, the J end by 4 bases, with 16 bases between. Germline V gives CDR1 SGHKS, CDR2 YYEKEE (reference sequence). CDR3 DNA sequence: TGTGCCAGCAGCTTACCCCTAAGTGGGTCGGGAAACACCATATATTTT. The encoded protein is CASSLPLSGSGNTIYF. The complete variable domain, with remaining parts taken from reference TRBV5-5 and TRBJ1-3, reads DAGVTQSPTHLIKTRGQQVTLRCSPISGHKSVSWYQQVLGQGPQFIFQYYEKEERGRGNFPDRFSARQFPNYSSELNVNALLLGDSALYLCASSLPLSGSGNTIYFGEGSWLTVV.

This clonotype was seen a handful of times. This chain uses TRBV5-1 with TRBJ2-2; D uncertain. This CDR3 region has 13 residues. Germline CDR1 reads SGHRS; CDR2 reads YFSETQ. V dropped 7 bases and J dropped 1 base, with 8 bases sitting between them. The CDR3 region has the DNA TGCGCCAGCTCCAAGGGGAACACCGGGGAGCTGTTTTTT. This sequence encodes CASSKGNTGELFF.

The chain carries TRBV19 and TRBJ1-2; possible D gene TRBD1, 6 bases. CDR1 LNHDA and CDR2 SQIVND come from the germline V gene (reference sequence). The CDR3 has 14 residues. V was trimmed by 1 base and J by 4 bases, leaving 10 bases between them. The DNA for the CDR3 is TGTGCCAGTAGTATAGGGACAGCCCCCTATGGCTACACCTTC. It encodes CASSIGTAPYGYTF.